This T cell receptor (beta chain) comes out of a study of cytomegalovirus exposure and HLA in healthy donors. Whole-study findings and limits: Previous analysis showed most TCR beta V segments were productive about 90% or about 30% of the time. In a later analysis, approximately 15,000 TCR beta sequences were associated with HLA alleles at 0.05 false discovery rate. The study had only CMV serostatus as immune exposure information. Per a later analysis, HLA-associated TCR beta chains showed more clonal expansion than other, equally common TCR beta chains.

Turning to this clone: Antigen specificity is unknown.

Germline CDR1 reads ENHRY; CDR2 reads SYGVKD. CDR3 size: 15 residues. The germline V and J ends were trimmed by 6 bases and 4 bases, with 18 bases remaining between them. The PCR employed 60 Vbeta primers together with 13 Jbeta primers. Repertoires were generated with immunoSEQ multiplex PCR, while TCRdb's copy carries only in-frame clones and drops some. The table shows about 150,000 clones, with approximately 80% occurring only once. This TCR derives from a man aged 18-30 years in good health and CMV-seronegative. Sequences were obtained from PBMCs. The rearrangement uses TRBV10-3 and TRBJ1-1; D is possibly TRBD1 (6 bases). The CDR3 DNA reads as TGTGCCATCAGAGAGGCGGGGGGCGCGTCCACTGAAGCTTTCTTT. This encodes CAIREAGGASTEAFF.